Listed below are T cell receptor beta chains from one sample, sequenced in a study of T cells expressing NK-cell markers. Reanalyzing the 5' RACE reads, TCRdb keeps one entry per CDR3 protein, without DNA. The listing records some 150,000 distinct CDR3 sequences. Sequenced: blood T cells: a sorted CD56 or NKG2C T cell subset, CD4+ or CD8+ T cells, or bulk PBMC T cells (not recorded which). These receptors all come from a woman aged 50 to 60 in good health. Both conserved end residues are part of each CDR3.

J: TRBJ2-1
V: TRBV10-3
CDR3: CATRRGQGWMEQFF

J: TRBJ1-2
V: TRBV7-9
CDR3: CASSPGQGVGGYTF

J: TRBJ2-5
V: TRBV12-3/TRBV12-4
CDR3: CASSFGQNRRETQYF

J: TRBJ2-1
V: TRBV7-9
CDR3: CASSLGTSPSYNEQFF

J: TRBJ2-5
V: TRBV6-5
CDR3: CASRSGPQETQYF

J: TRBJ2-2
V: TRBV24-1
CDR3: CATSDGQGHRPGELFF

J: TRBJ2-7
V: TRBV29-1
CDR3: CSVEGDPRDRGYEQYF

J: TRBJ2-2
V: TRBV5-5
CDR3: CASSLAWSTGELFF

J: TRBJ2-5
V: TRBV14
CDR3: CASSRRGLALETQYF

J: TRBJ2-7
V: TRBV28
CDR3: CATSRDRGSYEQYF

J: TRBJ1-5
V: TRBV7-9
CDR3: CASSYGQGQQPQHF

J: TRBJ2-2
V: TRBV11-2
CDR3: CASSSAGQGGDGELFF

J: TRBJ2-2
V: TRBV7-9
CDR3: CASSSAGANTGELFF

J: TRBJ2-1
V: TRBV12-3/TRBV12-4
CDR3: CASSLGPRLAYEQFF

J: TRBJ1-1
V: TRBV5-1
CDR3: CASSESYRTFF

J: TRBJ2-1
V: TRBV10-2
CDR3: CASSDGFEQFF

J: TRBJ2-1
V: TRBV24-1
CDR3: CATSDPYEGTLVNEQFF

J: TRBJ2-3
V: TRBV9
CDR3: CASSEWGQDTQYF

J: TRBJ2-1
V: TRBV19
CDR3: CASSTRQGLYNEQFF

J: TRBJ1-1
V: TRBV4-1
CDR3: CASSQMTEGVNTEAFF

J: TRBJ2-1
V: TRBV6-1
CDR3: CASRVRELAAYNEQFF

J: TRBJ1-1
V: TRBV24-1
CDR3: CATSAAGDTEAFF

J: TRBJ2-5
V: TRBV12-3/TRBV12-4
CDR3: CASGDYRETQYF

J: TRBJ2-2
V: TRBV11-3
CDR3: CASSLEPGGNTGELFF

J: TRBJ2-7
V: TRBV5-6
CDR3: CASSSFATGAYEQYF

J: TRBJ2-2
V: TRBV19
CDR3: CASSWTGDTGELFF

J: TRBJ2-1
V: TRBV3-1
CDR3: CASSHEANTNEQFF

J: TRBJ1-5
V: TRBV30
CDR3: CAWSAGTANNQPQHF

J: TRBJ1-2
V: TRBV11-3
CDR3: CASSLRTGGGYTF

J: TRBJ2-7
V: TRBV10-3
CDR3: CAIITPSGAIYEQYF

J: TRBJ2-1
V: TRBV6-4
CDR3: CASSDQAGSINEQFF